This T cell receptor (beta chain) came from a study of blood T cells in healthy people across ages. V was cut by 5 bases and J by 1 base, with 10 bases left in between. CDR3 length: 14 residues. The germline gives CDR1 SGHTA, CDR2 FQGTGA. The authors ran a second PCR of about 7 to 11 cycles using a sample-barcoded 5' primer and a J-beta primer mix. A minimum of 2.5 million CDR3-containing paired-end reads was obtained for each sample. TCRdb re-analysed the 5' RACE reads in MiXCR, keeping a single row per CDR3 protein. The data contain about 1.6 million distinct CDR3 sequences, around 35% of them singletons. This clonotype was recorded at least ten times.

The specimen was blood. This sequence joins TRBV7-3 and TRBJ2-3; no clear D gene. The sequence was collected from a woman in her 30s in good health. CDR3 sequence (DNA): TGTGCCAGCAGCAAGACTGGGGGCACAGATACGCAGTATTTT. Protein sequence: CASSKTGGTDTQYF.